This passage covers 15 T cell receptor beta chains from one sample sequenced in a study of T cell repertoires in cytomegalovirus infection. TCRdb re-derived calls from the reads in MiXCR, one entry per CDR3 protein. Of about 530,000 distinct CDR3 sequences in the sample, around 27% were seen once. The specimen sequenced was PBMCs. Source of these receptors: a human donor in good health (CMV status not recorded). Some clones in this sample may be carry-over from other donors' samples.

J is TRBJ2-1 and V is TRBV12-3 or TRBV12-4; 8 nucleotides line up with TRBD2. The length of the CDR3 is 15 residues. The J segment lost 7 bases and the V segment lost 3 bases, leaving 8 bases of the junction unmatched. CDR3 sequence reads: CASSFRGGSGNEQFF. The CDR3 DNA reads TGTGCCAGCAGTTTCCGGGGGGGGTCGGGAAATGAGCAGTTCTTC.

This clonotype has ten or more counts. The chain recombines TRBV7-9 with TRBJ2-1; D is undetermined. Germline CDR1 SEHNR, CDR2 FQNEAQ (reference sequence). V lost 6 bases and J 0 bases, leaving 12 bases between the germline ends. The CDR3 has 15 amino acids. The chain's CDR3 is CASSFYHGSYNEQFF. Here the CDR3 DNA reads TGTGCCAGCAGTTTCTATCACGGCTCCTACAATGAGCAGTTCTTC.

The chain links TRBV7-2 to TRBJ2-5, with 7 positions matching TRBD1. The ends lost 2 bases at V and 2 bases at J; junction bases unmatched: 5. The germline V gene encodes CDR1 SGHTA and CDR2 FQGNSA. This CDR3 region has 15 residues. CDR3: CASSLRQGIQETQYF. CDR3 DNA: TGTGCCAGCAGCTTAAGACAGGGAATTCAAGAGACCCAGTACTTC. The full variable domain, completed using reference TRBV7-2 and TRBJ2-5, is GAGVSQSPSNKVTEKGKDVELRCDPISGHTALYWYRQSLGQGLEFLIYFQGNSAPDKSGLPSDRFSAERTGGSVSTLTIQRTQQEDSAVYLCASSLRQGIQETQYFGPGTRLLVL.

The chain combines TRBV12-3 or TRBV12-4 with TRBJ1-5; D might be TRBD1 (5 bases). This CDR3 contains 15 residues. Trimming cost V 7 bases and J 6 bases, with 19 bases left between them. The CDR3 DNA is TGTGCCAGCAAAATGGCAGGGAGGGGTAGTCAGCCCCAGCATTTT. Encoded protein: CASKMAGRGSQPQHF.

Written as DNA, the CDR3 is TGTGCCAGCATTGGTGGGACTGAAGCTTTCTTT. Its translation: CASIGGTEAFF. V and J are TRBV7-4 and TRBJ1-1; D remains unclear. In germline, CDR1 is SGHVT, CDR2 SQSDAQ. V was shortened by 7 bases and J by 5 bases, with 8 bases between the two germline ends. The CDR3 consists of 11 residues.

This clonotype was counted between two and nine times. The chain links TRBV4-2 to TRBJ2-3, with 10 nucleotides matching TRBD2. The CDR3 covers 23 residues. The J segment lost 6 bases and the V segment lost 4 bases, leaving 31 bases of the junction unmatched. Germline V gene data show CDR1 as LGHNA and CDR2 as YNFKEQ. The CDR3 protein is CASSLGTWVGTAGTSARRDTQYF. CDR3 coding DNA: TGTGCCAGCAGCCTCGGAACCTGGGTCGGGACCGCCGGGACTAGCGCCCGCAGGGATACGCAGTATTTT.

The CDR3 here is CASQRDEGQPYNEQFF. CDR3 sequence (DNA): TGTGCCAGCCAAAGAGATGAGGGACAGCCCTACAATGAGCAGTTCTTC. The chain is built from TRBV6-1 and TRBJ2-1; 7 nucleotides match TRBD1. CDR1 MNHNS and CDR2 SASEGT come from the germline V gene. This CDR3 has 16 residues. V gave up 8 bases and J gave up 2 bases; unmatched junction bases: 12.

The V and J genes are TRBV7-8 and TRBJ2-7, with 12 bases fitting TRBD2. V shed 2 bases, J shed 3 bases, and the junction held 8 bases outside the gene matches. This CDR3 contains 17 residues. CDR1 SGHVS and CDR2 FQNEAQ come from the germline V gene. In DNA, the CDR3 is TGTGCCAGCAGCTTAAATTTTAGACTAGCGGGAGTCTACGAGCAGTACTTC. It is translated as CASSLNFRLAGVYEQYF.

This clonotype was recorded a few times. This chain connects TRBV19 to TRBJ2-1; 7 positions match TRBD2. Germline CDR1 reads LNHDA; CDR2 reads SQIVND (reference sequence). CDR3 length: 18 amino acids. Trimming removed 5 bases from V and 6 bases from J; junction bases left unmatched: 19. The CDR3 here is CASSPRGVEGGWGNEQFF. The CDR3 region has the DNA TGTGCCAGTAGTCCCCGGGGGGTAGAGGGAGGGTGGGGCAATGAGCAGTTCTTC.

The V and J genes are TRBV7-9 and TRBJ2-7; 7 bases align to TRBD2. The germline gives CDR1 SEHNR, CDR2 FQNEAQ (reference sequence). This CDR3 is built from 13 residues. J gave up 9 bases and V 2 bases, and 7 bases lay outside the gene matches. The chain's CDR3 is CASSLSGTEGQYV. DNA for the CDR3: TGTGCCAGCAGCTTAAGCGGGACCGAGGGGCAGTACGTC.

The gene calls are TRBV6-1 and TRBJ1-6, with unresolved D. The CDR3 spans 14 residues. Germline CDR1 MNHNS, CDR2 SASEGT. The ends were cut back, 6 bases at V and 6 bases at J, with 12 bases in the middle. The CDR3 here is CASSWEVINSPLHF. CDR3 coding DNA: TGTGCCAGCAGCTGGGAAGTGATTAATTCACCCCTCCACTTT.

With regard to this clonotype: Sequence at one end of the junction differs from germline and may be a read error. The genes are TRBV28 and TRBJ2-7; D is unresolved. The CDR3 is 11 amino acids. Germline lookup yields CDR1 MDHEN and CDR2 SYDVKM. The CDR3 sequence is CASSDGYERYF. Here the CDR3 DNA reads TGTGCCAGCAGCGACGGCTACGAGCGGTACTTC.

There are a few counts of this clonotype. The genes are TRBV2 and TRBJ1-1; D may be TRBD1 (5 bases). This CDR3 is built from 17 residues. V lost 4 bases, J lost 1 base, and 19 bases lay in between. Germline CDR1 SNHLY, CDR2 FYNNEI. As DNA, the CDR3 is TGTGCCAGCAGTGGCAAGCGGGGCCGGGGCAGGAACACTGAAGCTTTCTTT. It encodes CASSGKRGRGRNTEAFF.

This sequence joins TRBV28 and TRBJ2-7; D not certain. Trimming removed 1 base at V and 5 bases at J, with 12 bases between. The CDR3 sequence is 14 residues long. Germline V lookup: CDR1 MDHEN, CDR2 SYDVKM. The CDR3 sequence is CASSLSTFDHEQYF. The CDR3 nucleotides are TGTGCCAGCAGTTTATCCACCTTTGACCACGAGCAGTACTTC.

The chain has TRBV6-2 or TRBV6-3 and TRBJ1-1; 8 positions match TRBD1. The CDR3 extends over 18 amino acids. CDR1 and CDR2 (germline): MNHEY, SVGEGT. With 6 bases clipped from V and 3 bases from J, the junction kept 18 bases outside the gene matches. The CDR3 sequence: CASRNPWGRGREYTEAFF. In DNA form, the CDR3 reads TGTGCCAGCAGAAACCCCTGGGGCAGGGGGCGAGAGTACACTGAAGCTTTCTTT.